These 32 T cell receptor beta chains were sequenced from one sample in a study of PD-1 blockade in classical Hodgkin lymphoma. The data were produced by immunoSEQ multiplex PCR, yet TCRdb's version contains in-frame clones alone and is incomplete. The sample lists hundreds of clones; approximately 90% were seen once. In every patient, relapse followed autologous stem cell transplantation, while exposure to brentuximab vedotin differed. Negative selection with magnetic separation was used to purify CD4+ T cells from thawed PBMCs. Sample: CD4+ T cells from blood, taken at baseline. The source is a human donor with classical Hodgkin lymphoma.

This clone was recorded a few times. The chain uses TRBV7-9 and TRBJ1-5; 8 bases match TRBD1. After removal of 5 bases from V and 5 bases from J, the junction contained 8 bases not matched to a gene. CDR3 length: 15 residues. Germline CDR1 and CDR2: SEHNR and FQNEAQ (reference sequence). The CDR3 nucleotides are TGTGCCAGCAGCCCCGGGACAGGCAGATATCAGCCCCAGCATTTT. Protein product: CASSPGTGRYQPQHF.

The rearrangement links TRBV9 to TRBJ2-3, with TRBD2 as a possible D gene (6 bases). Per the germline V gene, CDR1 is SGDLS and CDR2 is YYNGEE. Trimming removed 2 bases at V and 6 bases at J, with 16 bases between. This CDR3 region has 15 residues. The CDR3 coding sequence is TGTGCCAGCAGCGTGCGACGGGGGACCCCCGATACGCAGTATTTT. Translated, it gives CASSVRRGTPDTQYF.

This chain joins TRBV27 and TRBJ1-5, with a weak D call TRBD1 (5 bases). Germline V CDR1 and CDR2: MNHEY, SMNVEV (reference sequence). The CDR3 is 15 amino acids. The V end lost 1 base, the J end lost 3 bases, and 10 bases lay between the germline ends. CDR3 bases: TGTGCCAGCAGTTTATTTGCAGGGAACAATCAGCCCCAGCATTTT. Its protein product is CASSLFAGNNQPQHF.

The chain combines TRBV18 with TRBJ1-4; 8 nucleotides line up with TRBD1. The CDR3 has 13 residues. The V segment lost 9 bases and the J segment 7 bases; nucleotides outside the gene matches: 7. Per germline, CDR1 KGHSH and CDR2 LQKENI. For the CDR3, the DNA is TGTGCCAGTTCGGCGACAGGGGTTGAAAAACTGTTTTTT. It translates to CASSATGVEKLFF.

V is TRBV15 and J is TRBJ2-5; TRBD1 is a possible D gene (6 bases). The CDR3 length is 14 residues. Trimming removed 2 bases from V and 1 base from J, with 8 bases in between. CDR1 LNHNV and CDR2 YYDKDF come from the germline V gene (reference sequence). The CDR3 DNA follows: TGTGCCACCAGCAGACCCAGGGGCCAAGAGACCCAGTACTTC. Its protein product is CATSRPRGQETQYF.

This clone appeared a single time. The gene calls are TRBV12-5 and TRBJ2-3, with D maybe TRBD2 (7 bases). Germline V gene lookup returns CDR1 LGHNT and CDR2 FRNRAP. This CDR3 is built from 15 residues. Trimming pared 4 bases from V and 3 bases from J, leaving 14 bases between. CDR3 bases: TGTGCTAGTGGTTCGGAGGGAGGGGGGACAGATACGCAGTATTTT. Its protein product is CASGSEGGGTDTQYF. Supplemented by reference TRBV12-5 and TRBJ2-3, the full variable domain reads DARVTQTPRHKVTEMGQEVTMRCQPILGHNTVFWYRQTMMQGLELLAYFRNRAPLDDSGMPKDRFSAEMPDATLATLKIQPSEPRDSAVYFCASGSEGGGTDTQYFGPGTRLTVL.

CDR3 amino acids: CASSFLRDTEAFF. For the CDR3, the DNA is TGTGCCAGCAGCTTCCTCCGGGACACTGAAGCTTTCTTT. The chain couples TRBV7-3 to TRBJ1-1; D is ambiguous. There are 13 residues in the CDR3. V lost 3 bases and J 3 bases, leaving 8 bases between the germline ends. Germline V lookup: CDR1 SGHTA, CDR2 FQGTGA.

The chain's CDR3 is CAISESGLAGPNEQFF. As DNA, the CDR3 is TGTGCCATCAGTGAGTCGGGACTAGCGGGGCCTAATGAGCAGTTCTTC. This rearrangement joins TRBV10-3 to TRBJ2-1, with TRBD2 identical over 13 bases. Germline assignment: CDR1 ENHRY and CDR2 SYGVKD. J was trimmed by 7 bases and V by 0 bases; bases with no gene match: 3. This CDR3 has 16 amino acids.

The V call is TRBV5-1, the J call TRBJ2-3; D is uncertain. The CDR3 runs 13 residues. Germline V lookup: CDR1 SGHRS, CDR2 YFSETQ. The V and J ends lost 4 bases and 0 bases respectively, with 6 bases between them. This CDR3 reads CASSPSSTDTQYF. Written as DNA, the CDR3 is TGCGCCAGCAGCCCCTCTAGCACAGATACGCAGTATTTT.

The rearrangement uses TRBV5-6 and TRBJ2-3, with D hard to call. This CDR3 has 16 residues. V shed 4 bases and J shed 2 bases, with 17 bases lying between them. CDR1 and CDR2 (germline): SGHDT, YYEEEE. The CDR3 reads CASSPEYPPYTDTQYF. CDR3 in DNA: TGTGCCAGCAGCCCCGAATACCCTCCGTACACAGATACGCAGTATTTT.

Written as DNA, the CDR3 is TGCGCCAGCAGCCAAGGGGGACACTGGAACACCGGGGAGCTGTTTTTT. It specifies CASSQGGHWNTGELFF. This chain links TRBV4-1 with TRBJ2-2, with D possibly matching TRBD1 (6 bases). Germline CDR1 MGHRA, CDR2 YSYEKL. The CDR3 is made up of 16 amino acids. Trimming took off 1 base at V and 1 base at J, with 10 bases between the two ends.

This clone was detected only once. The chain employs TRBV28 and TRBJ2-2; D gene ambiguous. The CDR3 is 14 residues long. Deletions cut 1 base from V and 6 bases from J, with 9 bases between. CDR1 and CDR2 from the germline V gene are MDHEN and SYDVKM. As DNA, the CDR3 is TGTGCCAGCAGTTTATCGAGCGCGTCCGGGGAGCTGTTTTTT. It encodes CASSLSSASGELFF.

The CDR3, as DNA: TGTGCCAGCTCACCAGCAATCGGGGCCACTGAAGCTTTCTTT. This encodes CASSPAIGATEAFF. The chain is built from TRBV18 and TRBJ1-1, with a weak D call TRBD1 (5 bases). This CDR3 comprises 14 residues. Trimming removed 2 bases from V and 4 bases from J, with 11 bases in between. CDR1 and CDR2 from the germline V gene are KGHSH and LQKENI.

The chain combines TRBV20-1 with TRBJ2-1; D is perhaps TRBD1 (5 bases). V was clipped by 7 bases and J by 7 bases, with 11 bases between them. Germline V lookup: CDR1 DFQATT, CDR2 SNEGSKA (reference sequence). The CDR3 consists of 11 residues. The CDR3 region is CSVPRENEQFF. The CDR3 DNA reads TGCAGTGTTCCCAGGGAAAATGAGCAGTTCTTC.

The count of this clone is one. This chain joins TRBV13 and TRBJ2-1; either TRBD1 or TRBD2 may supply D (5 bases each). Per the germline V gene, CDR1 is PRHDT and CDR2 is FYEKMQ (reference sequence). This CDR3 has 14 amino acids. Trimming took off 3 bases at V and 11 bases at J, with 17 bases between the two ends. CDR3 sequence (DNA): TGTGCCAGCAGCTTGGGGAGACCCCCGGGACAGCAGTTCTTC. Encoded protein: CASSLGRPPGQQFF.

The chain recombines TRBV5-1 with TRBJ1-1; no clear D gene. The germline CDR1 and CDR2 sequences are SGHRS and YFSETQ. The CDR3 has 16 amino acids. V lost 2 bases and J lost 0, with 14 bases in between. CDR3 in amino acids: CASSLARFGMNTEAFF. CDR3 sequence (DNA): TGCGCCAGCAGCTTAGCAAGGTTCGGGATGAACACTGAAGCTTTCTTT.

The V gene is TRBV7-6, the J gene TRBJ2-5, with D unclear. The germline V and J ends were trimmed by 5 bases and 2 bases, with 3 bases remaining between them. The CDR3 has 11 residues. Germline loops: CDR1 SGHVS, CDR2 FNYEAQ. CDR3 residues: CASSSQETQYF. Here the CDR3 DNA reads TGTGCCAGCAGCAGTCAAGAGACCCAGTACTTC.

The chain is built from TRBV6-6 and TRBJ2-3, with D possibly being TRBD1 (5 bases). V was trimmed by 0 bases and J by 2 bases, leaving 6 bases between them. Germline assignment: CDR1 MNHNY and CDR2 SVGAGI (reference sequence). The CDR3 consists of 14 residues. CDR3 bases: TGTGCCAGCAGTTACTCGGACATCACAGATACGCAGTATTTT. Translated, it gives CASSYSDITDTQYF.

This sequence joins TRBV18 and TRBJ2-7, with 13 positions matching TRBD2. V trimming: 5 bases; J trimming: 2 bases; junction bases outside the gene matches: 12. This CDR3 region has 18 residues. Germline V lookup: CDR1 KGHSH, CDR2 LQKENI. This chain's CDR3 is CASSKSASGLAGAYEQYF. The CDR3 DNA reads as TGTGCCAGCTCAAAATCCGCCTCTGGACTAGCGGGAGCCTACGAGCAGTACTTC.

This chain joins TRBV19 and TRBJ1-2, with 7 bases fitting TRBD1. V lost 10 bases to trimming and J lost 4 bases; unmatched junction nucleotides: 6. The CDR3 consists of 12 residues. From germline, CDR1 is LNHDA and CDR2 SQIVND (reference sequence). CDR3 loop: CATGDSLYGYTF. The CDR3 DNA reads TGTGCCACCGGGGACAGCCTCTATGGCTACACCTTC.

In DNA, the CDR3 is TGTGCCAGCAGCTTAGGGGACAGGGGGCTGGAACTGTTTTTT. Protein product: CASSLGDRGLELFF. This chain uses TRBV7-9 with TRBJ1-4; 12 bases align to TRBD1. The CDR3 contains 14 residues. Germline lookup yields CDR1 SEHNR and CDR2 FQNEAQ (reference sequence). Losses at the gene ends were 1 base for V and 12 bases for J; bases not matched to a gene: 3.

A few counts support this clone. The chain uses TRBV7-2 and TRBJ1-2; 9 bases are shared with TRBD1. J was trimmed by 8 bases and V by 7 bases; bases with no gene match: 11. Germline assignment: CDR1 SGHTA and CDR2 FQGNSA. There are 14 residues in the CDR3. The CDR3 spells CASTLTGGAGGYTF. In DNA, the CDR3 is TGTGCCAGCACCCTAACAGGGGGCGCGGGCGGCTACACCTTC.

V is TRBV6-6 and J is TRBJ2-7; D unclear. The germline V gene encodes CDR1 MNHNY and CDR2 SVGAGI (reference sequence). Trimming took 0 bases from V and 0 from J, leaving 12 bases between them. CDR3 size: 16 residues. The CDR3, as DNA: TGTGCCAGCAGTTACTCAGAAGGGATTAGCTCCTACGAGCAGTACTTC. It codes for CASSYSEGISSYEQYF.

The genes are TRBV28 and TRBJ1-2; D perhaps matches TRBD1 (5 bases). Germline loops: CDR1 MDHEN, CDR2 SYDVKM. The ends were cut back, 4 bases at V and 6 bases at J, with 24 bases in the middle. CDR3 length: 17 amino acids. The CDR3 DNA reads as TGTGCCAGCAGTTCCGGGCGGTACATACGGGGGATTGATGGCTACACCTTC. This sequence encodes CASSSGRYIRGIDGYTF.

The chain links TRBV27 to TRBJ2-2; no reliable D call. The V gene's germline CDR1 is MNHEY and CDR2 SMNVEV (reference sequence). V was shortened by 6 bases and J by 6 bases, with 8 bases between the two germline ends. The CDR3 has 12 amino acids. DNA of the CDR3: TGTGCCAGCAGATTCGTCCCCGGGGAGCTGTTTTTT. Its protein is CASRFVPGELFF.

This chain links TRBV27 with TRBJ1-1; weak D call: TRBD1 (6 bases). Trimming stripped 3 bases from V and 1 base from J, with 9 bases between. The CDR3 covers 14 residues. CDR1 and CDR2 (germline): MNHEY, SMNVEV (reference sequence). The CDR3: CASSFLGQNTEAFF. For the CDR3, the DNA is TGTGCCAGCAGTTTTTTGGGACAGAACACTGAAGCTTTCTTT.

The chain employs TRBV19 and TRBJ2-3; D may be TRBD2 (5 bases). Trimming took off 6 bases at V and 1 base at J, with 14 bases between the two ends. Germline V gene lookup returns CDR1 LNHDA and CDR2 SQIVND (reference sequence). The CDR3 runs to 15 residues. The CDR3 sequence: CASRDGLSGTDTQYF. In nucleotides, the CDR3 is TGTGCCAGTAGGGACGGACTTTCGGGCACAGATACGCAGTATTTT.

This sequence joins TRBV5-5 and TRBJ2-7; 9 nucleotides match TRBD1. CDR1 is SGHKS and CDR2 is YYEKEE in the germline V gene (reference sequence). CDR3 length equals 14 residues. V shed 4 bases and J 1 base; nucleotides not matched to a gene: 3. The CDR3, as DNA: TGTGCCAGCAGCCTGGGACAGGGATCCTACGAGCAGTACTTC. It codes for CASSLGQGSYEQYF.

This clone was seen a few times. The chain carries TRBV9 and TRBJ2-3, with D possibly TRBD2 on 6 matching bases. V lost 0 bases and J 0 bases, leaving 17 bases between the germline ends. The germline V gene has CDR1 SGDLS and CDR2 YYNGEE. There are 18 residues in the CDR3. As DNA, the CDR3 is TGTGCCAGCAGCGTAGCGGACTATCCGCCCTTTAGCACAGATACGCAGTATTTT. This encodes CASSVADYPPFSTDTQYF.

This chain joins TRBV2 and TRBJ1-1, with TRBD1 as a possible D gene (5 bases). Germline CDR1 and CDR2: SNHLY and FYNNEI. The CDR3 consists of 14 residues. V was shortened by 2 bases and J by 1 base, with 8 bases between the two germline ends. The CDR3 loop reads CASSELGQNTEAFF. The CDR3 bases are TGTGCCAGCAGTGAACTGGGGCAGAACACTGAAGCTTTCTTT.

This chain joins TRBV7-3 and TRBJ1-1; 8 bases map to TRBD1. V shed 5 bases and J 10 bases; nucleotides not matched to a gene: 15. Per germline, CDR1 SGHTA and CDR2 FQGTGA. The CDR3 runs 15 residues. As DNA, the CDR3 is TGTGCCAGCAGCCCTTCGACAGGGGACGCATCTTCAGCTTTCTTT. Protein sequence: CASSPSTGDASSAFF.

The rearrangement joins TRBV9 to TRBJ1-3, with unresolved D. Germline CDR1 reads SGDLS; CDR2 reads YYNGEE. V was cut by 4 bases and J by 0 bases, with 17 bases left in between. The CDR3 contains 17 residues. The CDR3 nucleotides read TGTGCCAGCAGCCCCGCCGGGGAGGCCGGCTCTGGAAACACCATATATTTT. Protein: CASSPAGEAGSGNTIYF.